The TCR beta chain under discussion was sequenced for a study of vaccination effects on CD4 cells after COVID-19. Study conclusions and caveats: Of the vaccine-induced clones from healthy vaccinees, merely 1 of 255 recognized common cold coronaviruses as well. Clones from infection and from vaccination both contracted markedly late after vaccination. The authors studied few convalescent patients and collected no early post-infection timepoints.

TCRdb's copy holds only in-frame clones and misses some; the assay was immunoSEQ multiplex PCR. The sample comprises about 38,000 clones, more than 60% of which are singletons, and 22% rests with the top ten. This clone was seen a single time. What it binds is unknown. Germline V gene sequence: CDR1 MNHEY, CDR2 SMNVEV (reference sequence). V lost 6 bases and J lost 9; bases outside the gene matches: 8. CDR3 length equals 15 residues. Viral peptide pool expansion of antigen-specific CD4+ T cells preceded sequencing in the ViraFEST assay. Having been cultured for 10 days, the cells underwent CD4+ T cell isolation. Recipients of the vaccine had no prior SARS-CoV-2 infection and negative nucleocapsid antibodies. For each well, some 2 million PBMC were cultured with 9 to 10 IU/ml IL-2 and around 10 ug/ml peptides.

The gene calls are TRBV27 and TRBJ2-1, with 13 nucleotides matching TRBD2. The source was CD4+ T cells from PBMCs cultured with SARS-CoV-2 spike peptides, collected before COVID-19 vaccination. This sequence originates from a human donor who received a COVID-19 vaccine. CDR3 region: CASSSGLAGVGEQFF. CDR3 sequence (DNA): TGTGCCAGCAGCTCTGGACTAGCGGGAGTGGGTGAGCAGTTCTTC.